Listed below are T cell receptor beta chains from one sample, sequenced in a study of spatial heterogeneity in lung cancer. TCRdb fed the 5' RACE reads into MiXCR, producing one record per CDR3 protein. The data show about 5,700 distinct CDR3 sequences, around a quarter seen once. This sample comprised lung tumor tissue, obtained at surgery. The receptors were gathered from a male donor with early-stage non-small cell lung cancer. Each CDR3 is given with its conserved first and last residue. The order of the fields is V gene, D gene, J gene, clone size, CDR3 DNA, CDR3 protein. The D gene is left open where the match is weak. Size is stated for part of the rows, as once, few or many counts, or as a class when the clone is expanded.

v_call: TRBV3-1; d_call: .; j_call: TRBJ2-7; clone_size: .; cdr3_nt: TGTGCCAGCAGCCAAGATAGAGAGCAGTACTTC; cdr3_aa: CASSQDREQYF
v_call: TRBV29-1; d_call: .; j_call: TRBJ2-1; clone_size: few; cdr3_nt: TGCAGCGTTGAATGGCAGGGATGGGGGGGCAGCTCCTACAATGAGCAGTTCTTC; cdr3_aa: CSVEWQGWGGSSYNEQFF
v_call: TRBV6-4; d_call: .; j_call: TRBJ1-1; clone_size: medium-sized; cdr3_nt: TGTGCCAGCAGTGACCCTTACACTGAAGCTTTCTTT; cdr3_aa: CASSDPYTEAFF
v_call: TRBV2; d_call: .; j_call: TRBJ1-6; clone_size: medium-sized; cdr3_nt: TGTGCCAGCAGAGAGAACGGGGGCTATAATTCACCCCTCCACTTT; cdr3_aa: CASRENGGYNSPLHF
v_call: TRBV5-1; d_call: .; j_call: TRBJ2-3; clone_size: .; cdr3_nt: TGCGCCAGCAGCTTCTCTAGCACAGATACGCAGTATTTT; cdr3_aa: CASSFSSTDTQYF
v_call: TRBV29-1; d_call: .; j_call: TRBJ1-2; clone_size: many; cdr3_nt: TGCAGCGTATCCGACATAGTTGGCTACACCTTC; cdr3_aa: CSVSDIVGYTF
v_call: TRBV29-1; d_call: .; j_call: TRBJ2-7; clone_size: once; cdr3_nt: TGCAGCGTTCGAAGGGAAGGAGAGCAGTACTTC; cdr3_aa: CSVRREGEQYF
v_call: TRBV7-8; d_call: TRBD2; j_call: TRBJ2-7; clone_size: few; cdr3_nt: TGTGCCAGCAGCTGGGGACTAGAATACGAGCAGTACTTC; cdr3_aa: CASSWGLEYEQYF
v_call: TRBV13; d_call: .; j_call: TRBJ2-5; clone_size: .; cdr3_nt: TGTGCCAGCAGCCGCCAGCGTGGCCAAGAGACCCAGTACTTC; cdr3_aa: CASSRQRGQETQYF
v_call: TRBV3-2; d_call: .; j_call: TRBJ2-7; clone_size: few; cdr3_nt: TGTGCCAGCAGCCAAGTCGAGGACACCTCCTACGAGCAGTACTTC; cdr3_aa: CASSQVEDTSYEQYF
v_call: TRBV5-1; d_call: .; j_call: TRBJ2-3; clone_size: .; cdr3_nt: TGCGCCAGCTGCAACGGTGCCCATCCCCCAGATACGCAGTATTTT; cdr3_aa: CASCNGAHPPDTQYF
v_call: TRBV29-1; d_call: .; j_call: TRBJ1-2; clone_size: medium-sized; cdr3_nt: TGCAGCGTTATGGACAGATATGGCTACACCTTC; cdr3_aa: CSVMDRYGYTF
v_call: TRBV20-1; d_call: .; j_call: TRBJ2-1; clone_size: .; cdr3_nt: TGCAGTGCTGATCCCCCCCCAGGACCCAATGAGCAGTTCTTC; cdr3_aa: CSADPPPGPNEQFF
v_call: TRBV28; d_call: .; j_call: TRBJ2-6; clone_size: .; cdr3_nt: TGTGCCAGCGTTGTCTCTGGGGCCAACGTCCTGACTTTC; cdr3_aa: CASVVSGANVLTF
v_call: TRBV27; d_call: .; j_call: TRBJ2-7; clone_size: few; cdr3_nt: TGTGCCAGCAGTACCTACGAGCAGTACTTC; cdr3_aa: CASSTYEQYF
v_call: TRBV9; d_call: .; j_call: TRBJ1-5; clone_size: many; cdr3_nt: TGTGCCAGCAGCCCCGGACATTTCGATCAGCCCCAGCATTTT; cdr3_aa: CASSPGHFDQPQHF
v_call: TRBV5-1; d_call: .; j_call: TRBJ2-5; clone_size: many; cdr3_nt: TGCGCCAGCAGCTTAACAGAAGAGACCCAGTACTTC; cdr3_aa: CASSLTEETQYF
v_call: TRBV9; d_call: TRBD2; j_call: TRBJ2-7; clone_size: .; cdr3_nt: TGTGCCAGCAGCGTAAGCGGGACGAGCTCCTACGAGCAGTACTTC; cdr3_aa: CASSVSGTSSYEQYF
v_call: TRBV7-2; d_call: .; j_call: TRBJ2-1; clone_size: large; cdr3_nt: TGTGCCAGCAGCCGAAGAGCGAACAATGAGCAGTTCTTC; cdr3_aa: CASSRRANNEQFF
v_call: TRBV3-1; d_call: .; j_call: TRBJ2-1; clone_size: once; cdr3_nt: TGTGCCAGCAGCCAAGATACACTAGTAAGCAATGAGCAGTTCTTC; cdr3_aa: CASSQDTLVSNEQFF
v_call: TRBV12-3/TRBV12-4; d_call: .; j_call: TRBJ1-5; clone_size: .; cdr3_nt: TGTGCCAGCAGCCTCCCGGGGGTAAGGGGACAGCCCCAGCATTTT; cdr3_aa: CASSLPGVRGQPQHF
v_call: TRBV18; d_call: .; j_call: TRBJ2-3; clone_size: .; cdr3_nt: TGTGCCAGCTCACCACTCCCAGGTTCTACTAGCACAGATACGCAGTATTTT; cdr3_aa: CASSPLPGSTSTDTQYF
v_call: TRBV7-9; d_call: .; j_call: TRBJ1-3; clone_size: medium-sized; cdr3_nt: TGTGCCAGCAGCCCAAGTGGAAACACCATATATTTT; cdr3_aa: CASSPSGNTIYF
v_call: TRBV13; d_call: TRBD2; j_call: TRBJ2-5; clone_size: .; cdr3_nt: TGTGCCAGCAGCTTAACGGGAGGACTCCAAGAGACCCAGTACTTC; cdr3_aa: CASSLTGGLQETQYF
v_call: TRBV4-2; d_call: TRBD2; j_call: TRBJ2-7; clone_size: hyperexpanded; cdr3_nt: TGTGCCAGCGGGGTTTACGGCGGGAGTGCCTACGAGCAGTACTTC; cdr3_aa: CASGVYGGSAYEQYF
v_call: TRBV18; d_call: .; j_call: TRBJ2-7; clone_size: few; cdr3_nt: TGTGCCACCTCCCCGGGGGCCTCCTACGAGCAGTACTTC; cdr3_aa: CATSPGASYEQYF
v_call: TRBV5-6; d_call: .; j_call: TRBJ2-3; clone_size: .; cdr3_nt: TGTGCCAGCAGCTTGTCAGGGCCGTCAGATACGCAGTATTTT; cdr3_aa: CASSLSGPSDTQYF
v_call: TRBV2; d_call: TRBD2; j_call: TRBJ2-1; clone_size: many; cdr3_nt: TGTGCCAGCATGTTCTTACGAGCGGGAGGCCCCAATGAGCAGTTCTTC; cdr3_aa: CASMFLRAGGPNEQFF
v_call: TRBV7-3; d_call: .; j_call: TRBJ2-6; clone_size: .; cdr3_nt: TGTGCCAGCAGCTACTCGACTGGGGCCAACGTCCTGACTTTC; cdr3_aa: CASSYSTGANVLTF
v_call: TRBV2; d_call: .; j_call: TRBJ1-2; clone_size: few; cdr3_nt: TGTGCCAGCACCGGGGGAAGCATTCGTGGTGGCTACACCTTC; cdr3_aa: CASTGGSIRGGYTF
v_call: TRBV2; d_call: .; j_call: TRBJ2-2; clone_size: many; cdr3_nt: TGTGCCAGCAGTGTTGAACAGGGAGATACCGGGGAGCTGTTTTTT; cdr3_aa: CASSVEQGDTGELFF
v_call: TRBV3-1; d_call: .; j_call: TRBJ2-2; clone_size: .; cdr3_nt: TGTGCCAGCAGCCAAGCCAGAGGCGGGGAGCTGTTTTTT; cdr3_aa: CASSQARGGELFF
v_call: TRBV4-2; d_call: .; j_call: TRBJ1-5; clone_size: medium-sized; cdr3_nt: TGTGCCAGCAGCCAAGGGCCGGGAGGCAATCAGCCCCAGCATTTT; cdr3_aa: CASSQGPGGNQPQHF
v_call: TRBV7-2; d_call: .; j_call: TRBJ2-3; clone_size: .; cdr3_nt: TGTGCCAGCAGCGTGACCGGTGACCAAAAGGCCACAGATACGCAGTATTTT; cdr3_aa: CASSVTGDQKATDTQYF
v_call: TRBV27; d_call: .; j_call: TRBJ2-6; clone_size: .; cdr3_nt: TGTGCCAGCAGTTTAATAGCCGGGGCCAACGTCCTGACTTTC; cdr3_aa: CASSLIAGANVLTF
v_call: TRBV6-2/TRBV6-3; d_call: .; j_call: TRBJ2-1; clone_size: medium-sized; cdr3_nt: TGTGCCAGCAGCGGCCTAGGGCTTGAGCAGTTCTTC; cdr3_aa: CASSGLGLEQFF
v_call: TRBV5-1; d_call: TRBD2; j_call: TRBJ2-7; clone_size: .; cdr3_nt: TGCGCCAGCAGCTTGTCCCTAGCGGGAGGCCCCTACGAGCAGTACTTC; cdr3_aa: CASSLSLAGGPYEQYF
v_call: TRBV28; d_call: .; j_call: TRBJ2-7; clone_size: medium-sized; cdr3_nt: TGTGCCAGCAGTTTAGATCTGTGGGAGCAGTACTTC; cdr3_aa: CASSLDLWEQYF
v_call: TRBV11-1; d_call: .; j_call: TRBJ2-7; clone_size: .; cdr3_nt: TGTGCCAGCAGCCACGACGGAGCCTACGAGCAGTACTTC; cdr3_aa: CASSHDGAYEQYF
v_call: TRBV12-3/TRBV12-4; d_call: .; j_call: TRBJ2-7; clone_size: .; cdr3_nt: TGTGCCAGCACCTCCCCCGGACTCAGGGAGCAGTACTTC; cdr3_aa: CASTSPGLREQYF
v_call: TRBV14; d_call: TRBD1; j_call: TRBJ2-3; clone_size: .; cdr3_nt: TGTGCCAGCAGCTCCGGACAGGGGGCAGATACGCAGTATTTT; cdr3_aa: CASSSGQGADTQYF